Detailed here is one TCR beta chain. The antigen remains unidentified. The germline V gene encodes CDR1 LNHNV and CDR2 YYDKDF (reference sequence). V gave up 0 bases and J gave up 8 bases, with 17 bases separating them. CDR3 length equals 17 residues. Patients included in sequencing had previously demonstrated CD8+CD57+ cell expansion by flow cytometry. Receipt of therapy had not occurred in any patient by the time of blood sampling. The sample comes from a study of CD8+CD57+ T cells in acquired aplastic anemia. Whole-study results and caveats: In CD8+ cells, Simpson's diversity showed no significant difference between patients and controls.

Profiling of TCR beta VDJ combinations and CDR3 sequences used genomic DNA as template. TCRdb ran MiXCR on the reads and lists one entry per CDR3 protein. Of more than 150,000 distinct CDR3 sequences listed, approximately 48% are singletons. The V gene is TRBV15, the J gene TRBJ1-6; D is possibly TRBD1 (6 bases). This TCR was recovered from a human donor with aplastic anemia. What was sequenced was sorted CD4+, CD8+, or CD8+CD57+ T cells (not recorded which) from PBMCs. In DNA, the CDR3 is TGTGCCACCAGCAGAGATCAAACAGGGTTGGGCGATTCACCCCTCCACTTT. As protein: CATSRDQTGLGDSPLHF.